Many counts were recorded for the clone carrying this TCR beta chain. V gave up 0 bases and J gave up 7 bases, with 16 bases separating them. This CDR3 is built from 17 residues. CDR1 and CDR2 (germline): LGHDT, YNNKEL (reference sequence). This sample is part of a study of T-cell reconstitution after alpha-beta-depleted transplantation in children. Unique molecular identifiers were used in preparing the TCRbeta library. TCRdb recomputed calls from the PCR reads with MiXCR, one row per CDR3 protein. The sample shows a few hundred thousand distinct CDR3 sequences, 7.5% to 10% of them seen only once. The input for sequencing was PBMCs from the stem cell graft donor, taken from the stem cell graft. The V gene is TRBV3-1, the J gene TRBJ1-6; D perhaps matches TRBD1 (5 bases). The receptor comes from a human donor who donated a stem cell graft to a child with SCID. CDR3 in amino acids: CASSQDRSRAGNSPLHF. In nucleotides, the CDR3 is TGTGCCAGCAGCCAAGACCGCTCCAGGGCAGGCAATTCACCCCTCCACTTT. Together with reference TRBV3-1 and TRBJ1-6, the CDR3 gives the full variable domain: DTAVSQTPKYLVTQMGNDKSIKCEQNLGHDTMYWYKQDSKKFLKIMFSYNNKELIINETVPNRFSPKSPDKAHLNLHINSLELGDSAVYFCASSQDRSRAGNSPLHFGNGTRLTVT.